A selection of T cell receptor beta chains follows, all from one sample in a study of OX40 agonist ivuxolimab in advanced cancers. This table comes from immunoSEQ multiplex PCR, and its TCRdb copy is limited to in-frame clones, with some not included. This table holds around 35,000 clones, approximately 82% found once. The specimen comprised CD4+ or CD8+ T cells sorted from blood, sampled in a trial of the OX40 agonist ivuxolimab. Every receptor here comes from an adult with an advanced solid tumor such as melanoma, head and neck, liver or kidney cancer. CDR3s include the opening cysteine and the closing phenylalanine or tryptophan. A D gene is named only where the DNA matches it firmly. Some rows mark clone size as missing; the rest say once, few, many or name a class of expanded clone.

v_call	clone_size	j_call	d_call	cdr3_aa	cdr3_nt
TRBV4-1	-	TRBJ2-7	TRBD2	CASSQGLAGAYEQYF	TGCGCCAGCAGCCAAGGACTAGCGGGGGCCTACGAGCAGTACTTC
TRBV18	-	TRBJ2-2	-	CASSIGIGELFF	TGTGCCAGCTCAATAGGTATCGGGGAGCTGTTTTTT
TRBV12-2	few	TRBJ1-2	-	CASRNIRGRGHGGGYTF	TGTGCAAGTCGCAATATCAGGGGTCGGGGACACGGCGGAGGCTACACCTTC
TRBV7-9	-	TRBJ1-2	TRBD1	CASSLTTGTGGSGYTF	TGTGCCAGCAGCTTAACTACCGGGACAGGGGGAAGTGGCTACACCTTC
TRBV27	-	TRBJ2-4	TRBD2	CATASGSNQNIQYF	TGTGCCACCGCGAGCGGGAGTAATCAAAACATTCAGTACTTC
TRBV7-2	few	TRBJ2-7	TRBD1	CASSLETRGYEQYF	TGTGCCAGCAGCTTAGAGACCAGGGGGTACGAGCAGTACTTC
TRBV7-9	-	TRBJ2-5	TRBD2	CASSLFGGDQETQYF	TGTGCCAGCAGCTTATTTGGGGGGGACCAAGAGACCCAGTACTTC
TRBV2	-	TRBJ1-3	-	CASSESGTLSGNTIYF	TGTGCCAGCAGCGAATCCGGGACACTCTCTGGAAACACCATATATTTT
TRBV28	-	TRBJ1-5	TRBD1	CASSRQGGGNQPQHF	TGTGCCAGCAGCCGACAGGGCGGGGGCAATCAGCCCCAGCATTTT
TRBV28	-	TRBJ2-7	-	CASRGNGNEQYF	TGTGCCAGCAGGGGTAACGGGAACGAGCAGTACTTC
TRBV27	few	TRBJ1-5	TRBD1	CASSTGTGGPQHF	TGTGCCAGCAGTACGGGGACAGGAGGCCCCCAGCATTTT
TRBV21-1	-	TRBJ2-2	-	CASSRDRTPNTGELFF	TGTGCCAGCAGCCGGGACAGGACGCCGAACACCGGGGAGCTGTTTTTT
TRBV7-2	-	TRBJ1-5	TRBD1	CASSLAGTVNQPQHF	TGTGCCAGCAGCTTAGCCGGGACAGTTAATCAGCCCCAGCATTTT
TRBV6-5	-	TRBJ1-1	TRBD1	CASRPGQPNTEAFF	TGTGCCAGCAGGCCGGGACAGCCGAACACTGAAGCTTTCTTT
TRBV20-1	-	TRBJ2-3	-	CSASLGGQYF	TGCAGTGCTAGTCTGGGAGGGCAGTATTTT
TRBV25-1	-	TRBJ1-2	-	CASSVEGDLHGLYGYTF	TGTGCCAGCAGTGTAGAAGGGGACCTCCACGGTCTCTATGGCTACACCTTC
TRBV19	once	TRBJ2-7	TRBD1	CASSSPDRGSSYEQYF	TGTGCCAGTAGTAGTCCCGACAGGGGAAGCTCCTACGAGCAGTACTTC
TRBV2	-	TRBJ2-3	TRBD2	CASSVLAGGSDTQYF	TGTGCCAGCAGCGTACTAGCGGGAGGCTCAGATACGCAGTATTTT
TRBV19	-	TRBJ1-3	-	CATSNWKGSIYF	TGTGCCACCTCTAATTGGAAGGGGTCCATATATTTT
TRBV4-3	-	TRBJ1-2	-	CASSQERVYGYTF	TGCGCCAGCAGCCAAGAACGCGTTTATGGCTACACCTTC
TRBV9	few	TRBJ2-3	-	CASSVAADTQYF	TGTGCCAGCAGCGTAGCGGCAGATACGCAGTATTTT
TRBV7-6	-	TRBJ2-7	-	CASSFRTDQSYEQYF	TGTGCCAGCAGCTTCAGGACAGATCAATCCTACGAGCAGTACTTC
TRBV9	-	TRBJ2-3	-	CASSSDGGLDTQYF	TGTGCCAGCAGCTCAGACGGGGGCCTAGATACGCAGTATTTT
TRBV5-4	once	TRBJ2-4	TRBD1	CASSLGGQGSNIQYF	TGTGCCAGCAGCTTGGGTGGACAGGGTTCGAACATTCAGTACTTC
TRBV29-1	-	TRBJ1-1	TRBD1	CSVRGEDRGTEAFF	TGCAGCGTACGGGGGGAGGACAGGGGTACTGAAGCTTTCTTT
TRBV11-3	-	TRBJ2-1	TRBD1	CASSLGSGQGFPWNEQFF	TGTGCCAGCAGCTTAGGGTCGGGACAGGGATTTCCCTGGAATGAGCAGTTCTTC
TRBV14	-	TRBJ1-1	-	CASSHRIQTVTGLGTEAFF	TGTGCCAGCAGCCACCGAATTCAGACCGTTACAGGGCTGGGGACTGAAGCTTTCTTT
TRBV19	-	TRBJ1-3	TRBD1	CATRTGAEGNTIYF	TGTGCCACCCGGACAGGGGCAGAGGGAAACACCATATATTTT
TRBV19	-	TRBJ2-3	TRBD2	CASRLGDLAGTQYF	TGTGCCAGTAGATTGGGGGATCTAGCGGGGACGCAGTATTTT
TRBV7-9	-	TRBJ2-3	TRBD2	CASSRGLAGKGTQYF	TGTGCCAGCAGCCGGGGACTAGCGGGGAAGGGTACGCAGTATTTT
TRBV9	-	TRBJ1-6	-	CASSVGQALNSPLHF	TGTGCCAGCAGCGTAGGGCAGGCCCTAAATTCACCCCTCCACTTT
TRBV4-3	-	TRBJ2-7	TRBD1	CASSQDKTGGLYEQYF	TGCGCCAGCAGCCAAGACAAGACAGGGGGCTTATACGAGCAGTACTTC
TRBV27	-	TRBJ1-2	-	CASSSGTSGYTF	TGTGCCAGCAGTTCTGGGACATCTGGCTACACCTTC
TRBV7-3	-	TRBJ2-5	-	CASSQGGDQETQYF	TGTGCCAGCAGCCAGGGCGGGGACCAAGAGACCCAGTACTTC
TRBV6-5	-	TRBJ2-7	TRBD2	CASSYATSAYEQYF	TGTGCCAGCAGTTATGCGACTAGCGCCTACGAGCAGTACTTC
TRBV19	-	TRBJ2-4	-	CASSQTGLAKNIQYF	TGTGCCAGTAGTCAGACAGGTCTAGCCAAAAACATTCAGTACTTC
TRBV28	-	TRBJ1-3	-	CASSPRQTGNTIYF	TGTGCCAGCAGTCCCCGACAGACTGGAAACACCATATATTTT
TRBV28	-	TRBJ1-1	-	CASSLQGLNTEAFF	TGTGCCAGCAGTTTACAGGGCCTGAACACTGAAGCTTTCTTT
TRBV10-2	-	TRBJ2-3	TRBD2	CASSLPSTSGSSLTDTQYF	TGCGCCAGCAGTCTTCCTTCGACTAGCGGGAGTAGCCTCACAGATACGCAGTATTTT
TRBV7-7	-	TRBJ2-2	-	CASSLGPGPNTGELFF	TGTGCTAGCAGCTTAGGTCCAGGGCCGAACACCGGGGAGCTGTTTTTT
TRBV27	-	TRBJ1-4	TRBD1	CASHPQGADEKLFF	TGTGCCAGCCATCCTCAGGGGGCGGATGAAAAACTGTTTTTT
TRBV4-3	-	TRBJ1-2	TRBD1	CASSQKGQGAFNYGYTF	TGCGCCAGCAGCCAGAAGGGACAGGGGGCGTTTAACTATGGCTACACCTTC
TRBV9	-	TRBJ2-7	-	CASSVGASYEQYF	TGTGCCAGCAGCGTCGGAGCCTCCTACGAGCAGTACTTC
TRBV25-1	once	TRBJ2-1	TRBD2	CASSELETSSEDEQFF	TGTGCCAGCAGTGAATTGGAGACTAGCTCAGAGGATGAGCAGTTCTTC
TRBV7-6	-	TRBJ2-1	TRBD2	CASSRTSDSSEQFF	TGTGCCAGCAGCCGTACTAGCGATTCGAGTGAGCAGTTCTTC
TRBV18	-	TRBJ1-4	-	CASSPPTGASEKLFF	TGTGCCAGCTCACCACCGACGGGGGCGTCGGAAAAACTGTTTTTT
TRBV2	-	TRBJ2-3	-	CASRYTTSTDTQYF	TGTGCCAGCAGGTACACCACTAGCACAGATACGCAGTATTTT
TRBV19	-	TRBJ2-4	-	CASSIDLGGKNIQYF	TGTGCCAGTAGTATAGATCTAGGGGGAAAAAACATTCAGTACTTC
TRBV12-5	-	TRBJ1-6	-	CASGLGRAENNSPLHF	TGTGCTAGTGGTTTGGGCAGGGCGGAGAATAATTCACCCCTCCACTTT
TRBV5-4	-	TRBJ1-5	-	CASSLGSNQPQHF	TGTGCCAGCAGCTTGGGTAGCAATCAGCCCCAGCATTTT
TRBV9	-	TRBJ2-3	TRBD2	CASSAGLAGGQADTQYF	TGTGCCAGCAGCGCGGGACTAGCGGGGGGGCAGGCAGATACGCAGTATTTT
TRBV4-1	-	TRBJ2-7	-	CASSQLSGPRAHYEQYF	TGCGCCAGCAGCCAACTTTCGGGACCTCGAGCCCACTACGAGCAGTACTTC
TRBV7-3	-	TRBJ1-6	-	CASSPGRVNSPLHF	TGTGCCAGCAGCCCGGGACGGGTAAATTCACCCCTCCACTTT
TRBV7-6	once	TRBJ2-5	TRBD1	CASSNTPYDRGRLGETQYF	TGTGCCAGCAGCAACACCCCTTATGACAGGGGGCGCTTAGGAGAGACCCAGTACTTC